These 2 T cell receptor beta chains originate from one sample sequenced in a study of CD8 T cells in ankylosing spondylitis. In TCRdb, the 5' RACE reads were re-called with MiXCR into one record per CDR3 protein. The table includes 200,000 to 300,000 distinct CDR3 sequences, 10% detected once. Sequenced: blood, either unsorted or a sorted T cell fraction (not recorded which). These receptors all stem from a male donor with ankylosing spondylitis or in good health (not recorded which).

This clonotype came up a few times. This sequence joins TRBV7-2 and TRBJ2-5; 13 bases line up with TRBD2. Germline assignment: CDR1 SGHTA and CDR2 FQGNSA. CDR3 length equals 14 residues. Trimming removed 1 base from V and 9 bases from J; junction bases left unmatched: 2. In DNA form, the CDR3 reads TGTGCCAGCAGCTTAGGACTAGCGGGGGGCCCCCAGTACTTC. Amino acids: CASSLGLAGGPQYF.

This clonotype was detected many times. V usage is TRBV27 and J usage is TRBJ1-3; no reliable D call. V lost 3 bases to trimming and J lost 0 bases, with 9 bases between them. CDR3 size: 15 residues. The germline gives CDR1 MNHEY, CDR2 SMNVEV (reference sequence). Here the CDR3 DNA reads TGTGCCAGCAGTTTTCCGGGGATCTCTGGAAACACCATATATTTT. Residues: CASSFPGISGNTIYF.